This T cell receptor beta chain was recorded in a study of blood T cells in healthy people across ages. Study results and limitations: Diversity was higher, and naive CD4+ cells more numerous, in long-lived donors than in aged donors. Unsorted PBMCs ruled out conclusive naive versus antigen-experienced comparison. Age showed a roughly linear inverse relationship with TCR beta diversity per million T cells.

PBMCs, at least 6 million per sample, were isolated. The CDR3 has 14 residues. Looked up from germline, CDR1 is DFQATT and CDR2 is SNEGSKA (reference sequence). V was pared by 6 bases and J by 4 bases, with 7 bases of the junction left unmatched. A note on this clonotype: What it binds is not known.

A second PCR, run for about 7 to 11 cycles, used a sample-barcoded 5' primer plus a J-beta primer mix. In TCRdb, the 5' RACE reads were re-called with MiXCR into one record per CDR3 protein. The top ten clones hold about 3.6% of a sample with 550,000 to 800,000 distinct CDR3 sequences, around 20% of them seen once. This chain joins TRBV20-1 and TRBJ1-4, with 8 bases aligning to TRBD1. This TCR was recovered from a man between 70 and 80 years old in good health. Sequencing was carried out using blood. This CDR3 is CSATPGQVNEKLFF. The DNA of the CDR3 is TGCAGTGCGACGCCGGGACAGGTTAATGAAAAACTGTTTTTT.